Shown below are 17 T cell receptor beta chains from a single sample sequenced in a study of T cells after yellow fever vaccination. TCRdb processed the 5' RACE reads anew with MiXCR; each CDR3 protein has one entry. The sample shows hundreds of thousands of distinct CDR3 sequences, around 8.1% of them seen only once. The sequences come from PBMCs, collected roughly 47 days after the first yellow fever vaccination. These receptors came from a man aged 18-30 years who received the YFV17D yellow fever vaccine.

V usage is TRBV28 and J usage is TRBJ2-7; possible D gene TRBD1, 6 bases. The germline V gene encodes CDR1 MDHEN and CDR2 SYDVKM. V was pared by 4 bases and J by 4 bases, with 14 bases between. This CDR3 has 14 residues. The CDR3: CASSSQGRRYEQYV. The CDR3 coding sequence is TGTGCCAGCAGTTCTCAGGGGCGCCGTTACGAGCAGTACGTC.

This clonotype was counted only a few times. The chain carries TRBV11-2 and TRBJ1-5; 8 bases map to TRBD1. Trimming removed 0 bases from V and 7 bases from J; junction bases left unmatched: 11. CDR1 is SGHAT, CDR2 FQNNGV, per germline. The CDR3 runs to 17 residues. The CDR3 loop reads CASSLDGAGGADQPQHF. The CDR3 bases are TGTGCCAGCAGCTTAGATGGCGCAGGGGGCGCGGACCAGCCCCAGCATTTT.

This clonotype has more than one count but fewer than ten. This sequence joins TRBV5-1 and TRBJ2-5; D not resolved. V lost 0 bases and J 2 bases, leaving 11 bases between the germline ends. Germline V gene lookup returns CDR1 SGHRS and CDR2 YFSETQ. This CDR3 has 15 residues. The CDR3 spells CASSLAIGRQETQYF. The CDR3, as DNA: TGCGCCAGCAGCTTGGCGATTGGACGGCAAGAGACCCAGTACTTC.

Only a few counts were recorded for this clonotype. The gene calls are TRBV6-5 and TRBJ1-2; unclear D gene. The CDR3 is 15 amino acids. Trimming took 6 bases from V and 7 from J, leaving 21 bases between them. In germline, CDR1 is MNHEY, CDR2 SVGAGI. CDR3 bases: TGTGCCAGCAGCTACCACCTGAGTCTTGGGAGTGGCTACACCTTC. As protein: CASSYHLSLGSGYTF.

A few counts support this clonotype. The chain couples TRBV11-2 to TRBJ1-2, with 8 nucleotides matching TRBD1. Germline assignment: CDR1 SGHAT and CDR2 FQNNGV. With V trimmed by 3 bases and J by 3 bases, 6 bases remained unmatched. This CDR3 has 15 residues. For the CDR3, the DNA is TGTGCCAGCAGCTTTCCGGGACAGGCCTACTATGGCTACACCTTC. Amino acid sequence: CASSFPGQAYYGYTF.

The rearrangement uses TRBV18 and TRBJ1-5, with D maybe TRBD1 (6 bases). Looked up from germline, CDR1 is KGHSH and CDR2 is LQKENI. Trimming left V 8 bases short and J 4 bases short, with 12 bases between. The CDR3 extends over 13 amino acids. The CDR3 spells CASAGQLNQPQHF. The DNA for the CDR3 is TGTGCCAGCGCCGGACAGCTTAATCAGCCCCAGCATTTT.

This clonotype was seen many times. This chain uses TRBV12-3 or TRBV12-4 with TRBJ1-6, with unresolved D. This CDR3 is built from 13 residues. V lost 3 bases to trimming and J lost 7 bases, with 7 bases between them. The CDR3: CASSLNPNSPLHF. The CDR3 DNA reads TGTGCCAGCAGTTTGAATCCGAATTCACCCCTCCACTTT.

This clonotype was detected ten times or more. The chain is built from TRBV12-3 or TRBV12-4 and TRBJ2-6; D is ambiguous. The CDR3 sequence is 16 residues long. Between the trimmed V and J ends, which lost 4 bases and 1 base, there was a span of 11 bases. The CDR3 nucleotides are TGTGCCAGCAGTTCCATACAGATTTCTGGGGCCAACGTCCTGACTTTC. This sequence encodes CASSSIQISGANVLTF.

This clonotype has only a few counts. The CDR3 loop reads CASSPYGQGAVGPLHF. Written as DNA, the CDR3 is TGTGCCAGCAGCCCTTATGGACAGGGGGCTGTCGGACCCCTCCACTTT. The chain has TRBV7-2 and TRBJ1-6; 11 bases map to TRBD1. The CDR3 covers 16 residues. The germline V gene encodes CDR1 SGHTA and CDR2 FQGNSA. With V trimmed by 5 bases and J by 12 bases, 12 bases remained unmatched.

This clonotype was picked up many times. The rearrangement uses TRBV20-1 and TRBJ2-5; 8 positions agree with TRBD2. Germline lookup yields CDR1 DFQATT and CDR2 SNEGSKA (reference sequence). The CDR3 totals 16 residues. V gave up 1 base and J gave up 7 bases; unmatched junction bases: 14. The CDR3 DNA sequence: TGCAGTGCTAGAGCCCCAACGGGGGGGCTGGTAGGGACCCAGTACTTC. Translated, it gives CSARAPTGGLVGTQYF.

V gene TRBV6-2 or TRBV6-3 combines with J gene TRBJ2-1; perhaps TRBD2 as D (6 bases). Per germline, CDR1 MNHEY and CDR2 SVGEGT. This CDR3 spans 16 amino acids. Trimming took 2 bases from V and 0 from J, leaving 11 bases between them. CDR3 residues: CASSYGGHSSYNEQFF. The CDR3 DNA reads TGTGCCAGCAGTTACGGAGGGCACAGCTCCTACAATGAGCAGTTCTTC.

In this sample, this clonotype turned up a few times. V and J are TRBV2 and TRBJ2-2; TRBD2 matches at 8 bases. In germline, CDR1 is SNHLY, CDR2 FYNNEI. J lost 1 base, V lost 3 bases, and 4 bases had no gene match. The CDR3 length is 16 residues. The CDR3 sequence: CASSDERGRNTGELFF. CDR3 nucleotide sequence: TGTGCCAGCAGTGATGAGCGGGGGAGGAACACCGGGGAGCTGTTTTTT.

This clonotype was found a few times. The rearrangement joins TRBV7-2 to TRBJ2-7; D not resolved. From germline, CDR1 is SGHTA and CDR2 FQGNSA. This CDR3 is built from 16 residues. Trimming cost V 1 base and J 4 bases, with 17 bases left between them. In DNA form, the CDR3 reads TGTGCCAGCAGCTTAGTTCCGGGTTTGGCGGAGTACGAGCAGTACTTC. The encoded protein is CASSLVPGLAEYEQYF.

This clonotype was observed a few times. V and J are TRBV7-2 and TRBJ1-2, with D maybe TRBD1 (6 bases). Germline CDR1 reads SGHTA; CDR2 reads FQGNSA. The CDR3 is made up of 13 amino acids. The V and J ends lost 6 bases and 6 bases respectively, with 14 bases between them. CDR3 in DNA: TGTGCCAGCAGGTACAGGGAGGGGGATGGCTACACCTTC. It translates to CASRYREGDGYTF.

This clonotype was seen a handful of times. The chain joins TRBV20-1 to TRBJ2-5; 7 bases are a match to TRBD2. The CDR3 is 14 residues long. CDR1 and CDR2 from the germline V gene are DFQATT and SNEGSKA (reference sequence). V trimming: 6 bases; J trimming: 0 bases; junction bases outside the gene matches: 7. DNA of the CDR3: TGCAGTGCCTCCCCTACTAGCGACCAAGAGACCCAGTACTTC. This sequence encodes CSASPTSDQETQYF.

This clonotype was recorded a few times. The rearrangement links TRBV20-1 to TRBJ1-2; TRBD1 is a possible D gene (6 bases). Germline V lookup: CDR1 DFQATT, CDR2 SNEGSKA (reference sequence). This CDR3 is 13 amino acids long. The V and J ends lost 4 bases and 2 bases respectively, with 11 bases between them. The CDR3 region has the DNA TGCAGTGCTATGGGGGGGCTCAACTATGGCTACACCTTC. It yields the protein CSAMGGLNYGYTF.

This clonotype was seen a handful of times. The gene calls are TRBV5-8 and TRBJ2-1; a weak D match, TRBD1 (5 bases). The CDR3 consists of 16 residues. Germline V gene sequence: CDR1 SGHTS, CDR2 YDEGEE. Between the trimmed V and J ends, which lost 3 bases and 3 bases, there was a span of 16 bases. The CDR3 here is CASSSGHLNLYNEQFF. The CDR3 DNA sequence: TGTGCCAGCAGCTCCGGACACCTCAACCTCTACAATGAGCAGTTCTTC.